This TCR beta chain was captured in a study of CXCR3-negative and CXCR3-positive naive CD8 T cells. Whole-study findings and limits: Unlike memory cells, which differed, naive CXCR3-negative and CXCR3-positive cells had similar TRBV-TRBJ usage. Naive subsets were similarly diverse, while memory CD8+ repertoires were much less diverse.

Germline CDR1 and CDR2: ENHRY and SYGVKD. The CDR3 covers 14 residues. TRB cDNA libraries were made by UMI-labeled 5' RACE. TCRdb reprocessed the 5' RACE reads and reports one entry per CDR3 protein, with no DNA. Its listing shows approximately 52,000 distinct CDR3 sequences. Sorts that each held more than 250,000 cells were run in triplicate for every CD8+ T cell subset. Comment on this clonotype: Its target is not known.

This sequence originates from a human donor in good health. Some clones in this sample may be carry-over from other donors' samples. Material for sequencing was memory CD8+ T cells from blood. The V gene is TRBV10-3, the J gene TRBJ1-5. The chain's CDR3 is CAISESDRDKPQHF.